The 18 T cell receptor beta chains below come from one sample, sequenced in a study of Graves' ophthalmopathy and Graves' hyperthyroidism. RNA transcripts yielded amplified TCR beta CDR3 regions. First-round RT-PCR relied on HTBI primers, and a second-round multiplex PCR came next. TCRdb fed the multiplex PCR reads into MiXCR, producing one record per CDR3 protein. Found here are roughly 220,000 distinct CDR3 sequences, about 46% of them singletons; the top ten hold around half. The sequenced material came from peripheral blood. The origin of the receptors is an adult man with Graves' ophthalmopathy.

Comment on this clonotype: A read error may produce the germline difference seen at one junction end. The V call is TRBV10-3, the J call TRBJ2-7; 8 nucleotides match TRBD2. This CDR3 is built from 16 residues. CDR1 is ENHRY and CDR2 is SYGVKD in the germline V gene. In DNA, the CDR3 is TGTGCCAGCAGTGAAGTAACTAGCGGTGACTCCTACGAGCAGTACTTC. This gives the protein CASSEVTSGDSYEQYF.

This clonotype turned up a few times. The chain recombines TRBV12-3 or TRBV12-4 with TRBJ1-6; D may be TRBD1 (5 bases). The CDR3 spans 13 residues. V gave up 3 bases and J gave up 6 bases, with 6 bases separating them. The DNA of the CDR3 is TGTGCCAGCAGTTTGGGGCGTAATTCACCCCTCCACTTT. This codes for CASSLGRNSPLHF.

This clonotype was seen a single time. J is TRBJ2-2 and V is TRBV5-1; 13 nucleotides agree with TRBD2. Germline trimming cut 0 bases from V and 5 bases from J; bases unmatched to any gene: 10. Germline V lookup: CDR1 SGHRS, CDR2 YFSETQ. The CDR3 spans 19 residues. CDR3 protein: CASSLGLAGGLVGTGELFF. The CDR3 nucleotides are TGCGCCAGCAGCTTGGGACTAGCGGGAGGACTTGTAGGGACCGGGGAGCTGTTTTTT. The whole variable domain, filled in from reference TRBV5-1 and TRBJ2-2, reads KAGVTQTPRYLIKTRGQQVTLSCSPISGHRSVSWYQQTPGQGLQFLFEYFSETQRNKGNFPGRFSGRQFSNSRSEMNVSTLELGDSALYLCASSLGLAGGLVGTGELFFGEGSRLTVL.

The V and J genes are TRBV5-6 and TRBJ2-5; 10 bases are shared with TRBD2. This CDR3 is built from 15 residues. CDR1 and CDR2 (germline): SGHDT, YYEEEE. The V segment lost 1 base and the J segment 3 bases; nucleotides outside the gene matches: 3. In DNA form, the CDR3 reads TGTGCCAGCAGCTTGAAACTAGCGGGAAAAGAGACCCAGTACTTC. The encoded protein is CASSLKLAGKETQYF.

This rearrangement joins TRBV9 to TRBJ2-7; TRBD1 agrees at 11 bases. After removal of 4 bases from V and 3 bases from J, the junction contained 6 bases not matched to a gene. Looked up from germline, CDR1 is SGDLS and CDR2 is YYNGEE. CDR3 length equals 15 residues. CDR3 bases: TGTGCCAGCAGCCCAGGACAGGGGGCGGTCTACGAGCAGTACTTC. Its translation: CASSPGQGAVYEQYF.

CDR3 in DNA: TGTGCCAGCAGCTTCACAGACAGGCAAGAGACCCAGTACTTC. Protein sequence: CASSFTDRQETQYF. V and J are TRBV5-4 and TRBJ2-5; possible D gene TRBD1, 6 bases. V was cut by 2 bases and J by 2 bases, with 10 bases left in between. The CDR3 is made up of 14 amino acids. CDR1 is SGHNT, CDR2 YYREEE, per germline (reference sequence).

The chain carries TRBV7-9 and TRBJ1-5, with TRBD1 identical over 7 bases. This CDR3 is built from 13 residues. CDR1 SEHNR and CDR2 FQNEAQ come from the germline V gene (reference sequence). Trimming removed 4 bases from V and 8 bases from J; junction bases left unmatched: 5. CDR3: CASSSFDREPQHF. The CDR3 nucleotides read TGTGCCAGCAGCTCATTCGACAGGGAGCCCCAGCATTTT.

This clonotype has just a few counts. The CDR3 region has the DNA TGTGCCAGCAGCCCAACGGGACAGGGGATTGACGAGCAGTACTTC. It encodes CASSPTGQGIDEQYF. V and J are TRBV7-9 and TRBJ2-5; TRBD1 matches at 10 bases. Gene TRBJ2-7 matches the end of the DNA better, so the J call may be wrong. CDR3 size: 15 residues. The germline V gene encodes CDR1 SEHNR and CDR2 FQNEAQ (reference sequence).

V and J are TRBV2 and TRBJ1-2; TRBD1 is a possible D gene (6 bases). V was cut by 5 bases and J by 4 bases, with 17 bases left in between. Per the germline V gene, CDR1 is SNHLY and CDR2 is FYNNEI. The CDR3 totals 15 residues. CDR3 DNA sequence: TGTGCCAGCAGTTACCAGACAGGTTCGAGCTATGGCTACACCTTC. Protein sequence: CASSYQTGSSYGYTF. The variable domain in full, completed from reference TRBV2 and TRBJ1-2, reads EPEVTQTPSHQVTQMGQEVILRCVPISNHLYFYWYRQILGQKVEFLVSFYNNEISEKSEIFDDQFSVERPDGSNFTLKIRSTKLEDSAMYFCASSYQTGSSYGYTFGSGTRLTVV.

The chain carries TRBV7-2 and TRBJ1-3; no definite D call. V lost 1 base and J 1 base, leaving 11 bases between the germline ends. The length of the CDR3 is 16 residues. Looked up from germline, CDR1 is SGHTA and CDR2 is FQGNSA. Here the CDR3 DNA reads TGTGCCAGCAGCTTAGTCCGGGGTGGGTCTGGAAACACCATATATTTT. Translated: CASSLVRGGSGNTIYF. Filled out from reference TRBV7-2 and TRBJ1-3, the complete variable domain reads GAGVSQSPSNKVTEKGKDVELRCDPISGHTALYWYRQSLGQGLEFLIYFQGNSAPDKSGLPSDRFSAERTGGSVSTLTIQRTQQEDSAVYLCASSLVRGGSGNTIYFGEGSWLTVV.

This clonotype was seen once. V gene TRBV2 combines with J gene TRBJ2-7, with D maybe TRBD2 (5 bases). The CDR3 covers 17 residues. Germline CDR1 and CDR2: SNHLY and FYNNEI. The V gene lost 11 bases and the J gene lost 1 base, with 27 bases spanning the gap. The CDR3 loop is CASRFTGLTQKSYEQYF. The CDR3, as DNA: TGTGCCTCCAGGTTTACGGGGTTAACCCAAAAATCCTACGAGCAGTACTTC. Using reference TRBV2 and TRBJ2-7 for the parts outside the CDR3, the full variable domain is EPEVTQTPSHQVTQMGQEVILRCVPISNHLYFYWYRQILGQKVEFLVSFYNNEISEKSEIFDDQFSVERPDGSNFTLKIRSTKLEDSAMYFCASRFTGLTQKSYEQYFGPGTRLTVT.

This clonotype occurred many times. The chain uses TRBV7-9 and TRBJ1-1, with D unresolved. Trimming took off 5 bases at V and 3 bases at J, with 4 bases between the two ends. This CDR3 has 11 amino acids. The germline CDR1 and CDR2 sequences are SEHNR and FQNEAQ (reference sequence). CDR3 in DNA: TGTGCCAGCAGCATGGACACTGAAGCTTTCTTT. Amino acids: CASSMDTEAFF.

This clonotype appeared a few times. The V and J genes are TRBV29-1 and TRBJ1-2; D unclear. The CDR3 spans 15 residues. V shed 1 base and J shed 4 bases, with 16 bases lying between them. Germline loops: CDR1 SQVTM, CDR2 ANQGSEA. CDR3 loop: CSVEARRAAGYGYTF. CDR3 nucleotides: TGCAGCGTTGAAGCCCGCCGGGCGGCCGGCTATGGCTACACCTTC.

About this clonotype: Being one base from a much bigger clone, this may be a read error. J is TRBJ2-5 and V is TRBV11-2; D possibly corresponds to TRBD2 (6 bases). The CDR3 has 15 residues. CDR1 SGHAT and CDR2 FQNNGV come from the germline V gene. CDR3 in DNA: TGTGCCAGCAGCCGGGGAGGCACGTACCAAGGGACCCAGTACTTC. Protein product: CASSRGGTYQGTQYF.

This clonotype was seen a handful of times. J is TRBJ1-1 and V is TRBV9, with D uncertain. V was clipped by 2 bases and J by 3 bases, with 14 bases between them. Per germline, CDR1 SGDLS and CDR2 YYNGEE. This CDR3 contains 15 residues. As DNA, the CDR3 is TGTGCCAGCAGCGTGACCCACTTACCGGACACTGAAGCTTTCTTT. Its translation is CASSVTHLPDTEAFF.

The V call is TRBV2, the J call TRBJ1-4; the D is unclear. The germline V gene encodes CDR1 SNHLY and CDR2 FYNNEI. The CDR3 extends over 15 amino acids. Trimming removed 3 bases from V and 7 bases from J, with 15 bases in between. The CDR3 bases are TGTGCCAGCAGTGACGGTGGCAGCCGGTTTGAAAAACTGTTTTTT. This sequence encodes CASSDGGSRFEKLFF. The full variable domain, rest sourced from reference TRBV2 and TRBJ1-4, is EPEVTQTPSHQVTQMGQEVILRCVPISNHLYFYWYRQILGQKVEFLVSFYNNEISEKSEIFDDQFSVERPDGSNFTLKIRSTKLEDSAMYFCASSDGGSRFEKLFFGSGTQLSVL.

This clonotype was counted ten times or more. In DNA, the CDR3 is TGCAGTGCTAGAGATCCCTCCGGGGAGGCCTACGAGCAGTACTTC. This gives the protein CSARDPSGEAYEQYF. The chain combines TRBV20-1 with TRBJ2-7; TRBD2 is a possible D gene (6 bases). CDR1 DFQATT and CDR2 SNEGSKA come from the germline V gene (reference sequence). The V end lost 0 bases, the J end lost 2 bases, and 14 bases lay between the germline ends. The CDR3 totals 15 residues.

This clonotype was seen more than once but under ten times. CDR3 amino acids: CASSEQGARQPQHF. CDR3 DNA: TGTGCCAGCAGTGAACAGGGGGCAAGACAGCCCCAGCATTTT. The rearrangement uses TRBV2 and TRBJ1-5; 8 bases are a match to TRBD1. In germline, CDR1 is SNHLY, CDR2 FYNNEI. V lost 2 bases to trimming and J lost 7 bases; unmatched junction nucleotides: 4. The CDR3 has 14 residues.